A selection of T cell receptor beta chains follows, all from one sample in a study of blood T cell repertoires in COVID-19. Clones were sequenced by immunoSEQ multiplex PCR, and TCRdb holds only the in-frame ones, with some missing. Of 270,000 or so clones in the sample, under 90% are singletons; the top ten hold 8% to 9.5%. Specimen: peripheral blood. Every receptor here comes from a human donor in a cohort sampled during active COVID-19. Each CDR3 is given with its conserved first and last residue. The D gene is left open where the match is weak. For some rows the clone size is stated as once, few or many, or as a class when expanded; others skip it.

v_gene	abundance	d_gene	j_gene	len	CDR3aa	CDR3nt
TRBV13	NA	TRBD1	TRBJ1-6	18	CASSFSTWDRVWDSPLHF	TGTGCCAGCAGCTTTTCAACCTGGGACAGGGTTTGGGATTCACCCCTCCACTTT
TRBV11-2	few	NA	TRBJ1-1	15	CASSLDGEANTEAFF	TGTGCCAGCAGCTTAGATGGGGAGGCGAACACTGAAGCTTTCTTT
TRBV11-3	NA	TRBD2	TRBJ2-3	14	CASSLRGLVDTQYF	TGTGCCAGCAGCTTACGGGGACTAGTAGATACGCAGTATTTT
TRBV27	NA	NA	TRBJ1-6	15	CASTPTGPYNSPLHF	TGTGCCAGCACCCCTACAGGGCCCTATAATTCACCCCTCCACTTT
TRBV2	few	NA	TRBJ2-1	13	CASSFQYFNEQFF	TGTGCCAGCAGTTTTCAGTATTTTAATGAGCAGTTCTTC
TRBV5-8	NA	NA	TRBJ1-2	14	CASSPGGDNYGYTF	TGTGCCAGCAGCCCCGGCGGGGACAACTATGGCTACACCTTC
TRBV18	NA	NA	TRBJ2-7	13	CASSPSKKHEQYF	TGTGCCAGCTCACCTAGCAAAAAACACGAGCAGTACTTC
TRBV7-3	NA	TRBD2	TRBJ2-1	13	CASSLQPGGEQFF	TGTGCCAGCAGCTTGCAGCCGGGGGGTGAGCAGTTCTTC
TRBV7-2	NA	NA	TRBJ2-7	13	CASSFGQGYEQYF	TGTGCCAGCAGCTTTGGGCAGGGGTACGAGCAGTACTTC
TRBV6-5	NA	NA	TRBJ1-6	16	CASSYGQGGINSPLHF	TGTGCCAGCAGTTACGGGCAGGGAGGGATTAATTCACCCCTCCACTTT
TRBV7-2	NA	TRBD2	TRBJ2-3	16	CASSRSSGGGTDTQYF	TGTGCCAGCAGCCGTTCTAGCGGGGGGGGTACAGATACGCAGTATTTT
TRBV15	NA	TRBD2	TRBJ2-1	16	CATTGSGSGWGNEQFF	TGTGCCACCACCGGTAGCGGGAGCGGTTGGGGCAATGAGCAGTTCTTC
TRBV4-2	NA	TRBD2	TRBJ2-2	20	CASSQESLAGGLRDTGELFF	TGTGCCAGCAGCCAAGAATCCCTAGCGGGAGGATTAAGAGACACCGGGGAGCTGTTTTTT
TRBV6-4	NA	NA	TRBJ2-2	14	CASSYTGSTGELFF	TGTGCCAGCAGTTACACAGGGTCCACCGGGGAGCTGTTTTTT
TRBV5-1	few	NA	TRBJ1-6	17	CASSLGGSNSPNSPLHF	TGCGCCAGCAGCTTGGGAGGCAGCAATTCCCCCAATTCACCCCTCCACTTT
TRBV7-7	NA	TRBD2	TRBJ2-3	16	CASSPGTSGSRDTQYF	TGTGCTAGCAGCCCCGGGACTAGCGGGTCGAGGGATACGCAGTATTTT
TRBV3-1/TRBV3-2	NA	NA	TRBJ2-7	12	CASSPTSYEQYF	TGTGCCAGCAGCCCGACTTCCTACGAGCAGTACTTC
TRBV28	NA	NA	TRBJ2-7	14	CASSLPGQNYEQYF	TGTGCCAGCAGTTTACCCGGACAGAACTACGAGCAGTACTTC
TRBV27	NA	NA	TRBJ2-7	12	CASSSAGEEQYF	TGTGCCAGCAGTTCCGCAGGGGAAGAGCAGTACTTC
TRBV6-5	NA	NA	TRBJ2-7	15	CASRRGGTGDYEQYF	TGTGCCAGCCGAAGGGGGGGGACAGGTGACTACGAGCAGTACTTC
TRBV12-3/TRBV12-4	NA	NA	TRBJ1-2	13	CASSFSQGYGYTF	TGTGCCAGCAGTTTTAGTCAGGGTTATGGCTACACCTTC
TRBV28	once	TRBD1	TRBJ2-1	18	CASSLSYWAGGLDNEQFF	TGTGCCAGCAGTTTAAGCTATTGGGCAGGGGGCCTTGACAATGAGCAGTTCTTC
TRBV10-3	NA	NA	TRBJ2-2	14	CAISDRGAAGELFF	TGTGCCATCAGTGACAGGGGCGCCGCCGGGGAGCTGTTTTTT
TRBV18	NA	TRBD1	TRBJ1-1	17	CASSPKKGQGTNTEAFF	TGTGCCAGCTCACCAAAGAAGGGACAGGGCACGAACACTGAAGCTTTCTTT
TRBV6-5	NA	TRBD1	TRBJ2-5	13	CASRETGAETQYF	TGTGCCAGCAGGGAGACAGGGGCGGAGACCCAGTACTTC
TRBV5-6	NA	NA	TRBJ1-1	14	CASSGRVRDTEAFF	TGTGCCAGCAGCGGGAGGGTGAGGGACACTGAAGCTTTCTTT
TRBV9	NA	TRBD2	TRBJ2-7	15	CASSVGPSGSYEQYF	TGTGCCAGCAGCGTAGGGCCTAGCGGGAGTTACGAGCAGTACTTC